The present T cell receptor beta chain was sequenced within a study of cytotoxic CD8 clonotypes in ibrutinib-treated CLL. V lost 4 bases, J lost 4 bases, and 14 bases lay in between. Germline V gene sequence: CDR1 SGDLS, CDR2 YYNGEE. The CDR3 spans 14 residues. About this clone itself: Its antigen is unidentified.

TCRdb's copy holds only in-frame clones and misses some; the assay was immunoSEQ multiplex PCR. This sample has some 120,000 clones, with about 50% found just once. Study findings and constraints: Clonality at baseline surpassed age-matched healthy donors and tracked circulating CD8+ T-cell counts.

The sequenced sample was PBMCs, obtained after 24 months of ibrutinib treatment. The chain recombines TRBV9 with TRBJ1-1, with D perhaps matching TRBD1 (5 bases). The sequence derives from a human donor with chronic lymphocytic leukemia. The CDR3 DNA sequence: TGTGCCAGCAGCCCGGGGGAGGTCCTCACTGAAGCTTTCTTT. Protein sequence: CASSPGEVLTEAFF.